This T cell receptor beta chain emerged from a study of blood T cells in healthy people across ages. Across the study: Per two T cells, template switching captured roughly one barcoded beta molecule. Study-level findings and limits: Getting older went along with TCR beta diversity per million T cells dropping roughly linearly.

This clonotype was observed many times. Its cognate antigen is unknown. Combining a sample-barcoded 5' primer with a J-beta primer mix, a second PCR ran for roughly 6 to 11 cycles. Using its own MiXCR run on the 5' RACE reads, TCRdb lists one record per CDR3 protein. Among about 800,000 distinct CDR3 sequences listed, just under 25% were seen once. Trimming took 3 bases from V and 4 from J; bases not matched to a gene: 7. Germline assignment: CDR1 LGHDT and CDR2 YNNKEL (reference sequence). This CDR3 is 15 amino acids long. This sample also appeared in a second study, on T cells of mothers and their children. That study reports: Similar effects of thymic selection on TCR recombination output were recorded in related and unrelated pairs.

The chain has TRBV3-1 and TRBJ1-2, with 8 nucleotides matching TRBD1. The TCR comes from a boy younger than 18 in good health. The sample taken for sequencing was blood. This CDR3 reads CASSHRQGSGYGYTF. For the CDR3, the DNA is TGTGCCAGCAGCCATCGACAGGGGAGCGGCTATGGCTACACCTTC.